Given below is one T cell receptor beta chain in context. As yet, its antigen is unknown. This record comes from a study of T-cell reconstitution after alpha-beta-depleted transplantation in children. General observations from the study: The main origin of T-cell counts and diversity one year after transplant was newly produced T cells. Expanded clones from the graft, numbering several hundred, reportedly supplied alpha-beta T cells about two months after transplant. The origin of high day-60 TCRbeta diversity in some patients lay in surviving recipient T cells and thymic progenitors.

Unique molecular identifiers were built into the TCRbeta library. TCRdb re-called the PCR reads with MiXCR, one entry per CDR3 protein. Among hundreds of thousands of distinct CDR3 sequences listed, roughly 13% were seen once. This receptor was identified in a girl aged 2 to 9 with congenital amegakaryocytic thrombocytopenia, due to receive a stem cell transplant. The sequences come from PBMCs, collected before TCRalphabeta/CD19-depleted stem cell transplant.

The CDR3 is CASTSGITGELFF. The CDR3 DNA sequence: TGTGCCAGCACCTCAGGGATCACCGGGGAGCTGTTTTTT. The gene calls are TRBV2 and TRBJ2-2; D perhaps matches TRBD1 (5 bases). The V end lost 7 bases, the J end lost 4 bases, and 10 bases lay between the germline ends. The CDR3 totals 13 residues. CDR1 is SNHLY, CDR2 FYNNEI, per germline.